A selection of T cell receptor beta chains follows, all from one sample in a study of cytomegalovirus exposure and HLA in healthy donors. Sequencing was performed with immunoSEQ multiplex PCR; in TCRdb, only in-frame clones are kept and a portion is missing. The repertoire holds 150,000 to 200,000 clones, with 65% to 70% as singletons. The sequencing input was PBMCs. Every receptor here comes from a woman in her late teens or twenties in good health and CMV-seropositive. Both conserved end residues are part of each CDR3. A row's size may be missing; if present it is once, few, many or a size class.

size	V	J	CDR3
-	TRBV4-1	TRBJ2-7	CASSQEGRGGNEQYF
-	TRBV28	TRBJ1-2	CASSSPGTGGRYGYTF
-	TRBV11-1	TRBJ2-1	CASSPTGVSYNEQFF
few	TRBV5-4	TRBJ1-2	CASSPRRDYGYTF
-	TRBV18	TRBJ1-1	CASSWQDSNTEAFF
few	TRBV7-2	TRBJ1-4	CASSHTGGKLFF
once	TRBV5-1	TRBJ1-1	CASSLVRENTEAFF
few	TRBV6-1	TRBJ1-4	CASGELQGTFAKLFF
-	TRBV7-9	TRBJ1-1	CASSATGGDEAFF
-	TRBV27	TRBJ1-2	CASSGTGNGYTF
-	TRBV6-5	TRBJ1-2	CASSWGRETNYGYTF
-	TRBV29-1	TRBJ1-2	CSAQRDGQVYGYTF
-	TRBV7-2	TRBJ1-5	CASSLVGGQPQHF
-	TRBV7-9	TRBJ1-1	CASSRGKVTEAFF
-	TRBV2	TRBJ1-6	CASDGTGRNNSPLHF
-	TRBV7-3	TRBJ2-7	CASREEGAVSYEQYF
-	TRBV5-1	TRBJ2-1	CASSKGLAGGSYNEQFF
few	TRBV6-1	TRBJ2-7	CASSSRDRAYEQYF
-	TRBV4-1	TRBJ1-2	CASSQASLGTAGYTF
-	TRBV14	TRBJ2-3	CASGVGLTGVQSATQYF
-	TRBV5-4	TRBJ2-5	CASSSPWGEGGETQYF
few	TRBV7-9	TRBJ2-7	CASSLGTSLVGDEQYF
once	TRBV6-5	TRBJ1-2	CASSYYRGQGYGYTF
-	TRBV28	TRBJ2-5	CASSFRGEETQYF
-	TRBV7-2	TRBJ2-7	CASSLYPTGNYEQYF
few	TRBV7-6	TRBJ1-4	CASSHRTATNEKLFF
-	TRBV7-2	TRBJ1-2	CASSLDRVYGYTF
-	TRBV25-1	TRBJ1-2	CASSEFGTGDYGYTF
few	TRBV19	TRBJ2-3	CASSITGVGTDTQYF
-	TRBV5-8	TRBJ2-7	CASNFGGYEQYF
-	TRBV29-1	TRBJ2-3	CSVAPGTPDTQYF
-	TRBV7-2	TRBJ2-5	CASSAGLALETQYF
-	TRBV5-1	TRBJ2-2	CASSLVAGVVTGELFF
-	TRBV28	TRBJ2-7	CASNPGTGIEQYF
-	TRBV19	TRBJ1-5	CASSIDRYQPQHF
-	TRBV19	TRBJ2-1	CASRSGGAFYNEQFF
-	TRBV7-2	TRBJ2-1	CASSFRGREVGNEQFF
once	TRBV4-1	TRBJ2-1	CASSQDRLAGYNEQFF
once	TRBV7-2	TRBJ2-5	CASSHQETQYF
-	TRBV5-4	TRBJ2-7	CASSSGTSGSGDF
few	TRBV5-4	-	CASSVAGALSYEQYF